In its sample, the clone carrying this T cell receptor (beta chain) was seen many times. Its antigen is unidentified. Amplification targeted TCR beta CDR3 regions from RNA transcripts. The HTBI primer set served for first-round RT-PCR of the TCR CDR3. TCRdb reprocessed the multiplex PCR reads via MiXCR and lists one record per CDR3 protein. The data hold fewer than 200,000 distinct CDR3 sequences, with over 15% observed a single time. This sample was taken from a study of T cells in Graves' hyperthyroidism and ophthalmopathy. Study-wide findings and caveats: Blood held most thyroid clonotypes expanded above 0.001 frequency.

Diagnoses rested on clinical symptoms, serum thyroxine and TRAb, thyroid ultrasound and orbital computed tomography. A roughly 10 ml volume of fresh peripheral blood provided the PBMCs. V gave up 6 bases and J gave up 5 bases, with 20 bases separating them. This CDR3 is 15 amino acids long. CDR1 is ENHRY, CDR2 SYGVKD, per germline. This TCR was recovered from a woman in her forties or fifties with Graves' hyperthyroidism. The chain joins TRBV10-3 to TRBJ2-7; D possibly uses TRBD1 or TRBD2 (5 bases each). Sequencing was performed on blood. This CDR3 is CAIRGLGEGQHEQYF. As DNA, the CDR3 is TGTGCCATCAGGGGGCTGGGTGAGGGCCAGCACGAGCAGTACTTC.